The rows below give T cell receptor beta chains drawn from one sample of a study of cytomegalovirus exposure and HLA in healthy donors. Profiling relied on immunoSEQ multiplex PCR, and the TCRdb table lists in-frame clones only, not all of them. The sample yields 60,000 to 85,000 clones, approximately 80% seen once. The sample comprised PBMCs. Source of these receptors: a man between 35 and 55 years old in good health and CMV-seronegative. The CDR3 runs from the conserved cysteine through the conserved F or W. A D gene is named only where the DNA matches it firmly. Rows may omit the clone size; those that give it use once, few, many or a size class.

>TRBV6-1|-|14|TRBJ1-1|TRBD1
TGTGCCAGCAGTGAACCTCTAGGGGGCAGTGAAGCTTTCTTT
CASSEPLGGSEAFF
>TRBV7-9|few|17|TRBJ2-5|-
TGTGCCAGCAGCCTCCTAGGGGGGGGGCCGGGCTCGGAGACCCAGTACTTC
CASSLLGGGPGSETQYF
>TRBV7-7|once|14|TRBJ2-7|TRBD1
TGTGCTAGCAGCCCTGACAGGGGTACCTACGAGCAGTACTTC
CASSPDRGTYEQYF
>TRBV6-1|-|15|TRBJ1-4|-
TGTGCCAGCAGTGAAGCGAATTACTCCAGGGAAAAACTGTTTTTT
CASSEANYSREKLFF
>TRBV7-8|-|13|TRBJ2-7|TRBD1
TGTGCCAGCAGCCCTGACAGGGTCGGCGAGCAGTACTTC
CASSPDRVGEQYF
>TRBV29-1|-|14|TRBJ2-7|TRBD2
TGCAGCGCTCTCCCAAGCGGGGAAACCTACGAGCAGTACTTC
CSALPSGETYEQYF
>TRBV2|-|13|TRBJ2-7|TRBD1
TGTGCCAGCAGTACGGGACAGGGTTACGAGCAGTACTTC
CASSTGQGYEQYF
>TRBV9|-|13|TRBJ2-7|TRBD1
TGTGCCAGCGGCAGGGACAGTCCTCGAGAGCAGTACTTC
CASGRDSPREQYF
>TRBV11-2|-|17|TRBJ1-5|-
TGTGCCAGCAGCTTAGTTGTGGGAGGTATGAGCAATCAGCCCCAGCATTTT
CASSLVVGGMSNQPQHF
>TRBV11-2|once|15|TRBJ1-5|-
TGTGCCAGCAGCTTAGGTATGCGGGGGAATCAGCCCCAGCATTTT
CASSLGMRGNQPQHF
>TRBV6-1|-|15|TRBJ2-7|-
TGTGCCAGCTCGTGGGCTGAGTGGAACTCCTACGAGCAGTACTTC
CASSWAEWNSYEQYF
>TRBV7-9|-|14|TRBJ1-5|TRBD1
TGTGCCAGCAGCCCTGACAGGGTCAATCAGCCCCAGCATTTT
CASSPDRVNQPQHF
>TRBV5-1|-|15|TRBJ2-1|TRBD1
TGCGCCAGCAGCGTGGGACAGGGGGCTTTGGATGAGCAGTTCTTC
CASSVGQGALDEQFF
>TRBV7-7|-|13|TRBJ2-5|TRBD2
TGTGCTAGCCTACTAGCGCCTCAAGAGACCCAGTACTTC
CASLLAPQETQYF
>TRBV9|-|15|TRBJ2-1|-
TGTGCCAGCAGCTCTAGCAGGGGGGCCGGTAATGAGCAGTTCTTC
CASSSSRGAGNEQFF
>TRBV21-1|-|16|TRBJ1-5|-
TGTGCCAGCAGCAAAGAAGGACAGGATGTTACTCAGCCCCAGCATTTT
CASSKEGQDVTQPQHF
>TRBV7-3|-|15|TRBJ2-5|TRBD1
TGTGCCAGCAGCTCCGTACAGGGGGCTCGGGAGACCCAGTACTTC
CASSSVQGARETQYF
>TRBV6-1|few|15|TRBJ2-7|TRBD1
TGTGCCAGCAGTCTCACAGGGGAAAGGTGGGACGAGCAGTACTTC
CASSLTGERWDEQYF
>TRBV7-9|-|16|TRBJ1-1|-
TGTTCCAGCAGCTTAGCAACAGGCCCAATGAACACTGAAGCTTTCTTT
CSSSLATGPMNTEAFF
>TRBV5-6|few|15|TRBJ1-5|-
TGTGCCAGCAGCCTAGGACGGAGGGACAATCAGCCCCAGCATTTT
CASSLGRRDNQPQHF
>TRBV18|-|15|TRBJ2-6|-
TGTGCCAGCTCAAACAGCCTCCGTGGGGCCAACGTCCTGACTTTC
CASSNSLRGANVLTF
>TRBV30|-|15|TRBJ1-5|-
TGTGCCTGGAGCGGGACAAGGCTTAGCAATCAGCCCCAGCATTTT
CAWSGTRLSNQPQHF